This T cell receptor (beta chain) originates from a study of T cell responses to AZD1222 COVID-19 vaccine. The V gene end was trimmed by 5 bases and the J gene end by 1 base; junction bases not matched to a gene: 10. Germline V gene data show CDR1 as SGHNT and CDR2 as YENEEA. This CDR3 region has 16 residues. Repertoires were generated with immunoSEQ multiplex PCR, while TCRdb's copy carries only in-frame clones and drops some. The data contain under 150,000 clones, approximately 88% of them singletons. The sample here was peripheral blood, taken 28 days after the second AZD1222 dose. The sequence came from an adult who received the AZD1222 COVID-19 vaccine. V is TRBV11-3 and J is TRBJ1-1; 7 bases are a match to TRBD1. CDR3 amino acids: CASSPGLGQKNTEAFF. Written as DNA, the CDR3 is TGTGCCAGCAGCCCAGGCCTGGGACAGAAGAACACTGAAGCTTTCTTT.